This T cell receptor beta chain originates from a study of shared clonotypes between healthy human individuals. CD45RO-negative cells were positively selected for CCR7, leaving out terminally differentiated effector memory CD45RA+ cells. Unmatched junction bases numbered 8, after V lost 6 bases and J lost 4 bases. There are 14 residues in the CDR3. Per germline, CDR1 WNHNN and CDR2 SYGVQD (reference sequence). Every subset had its genomic DNA shared out evenly among several immunoSEQ plates. Measured with immunoSEQ multiplex PCR; TCRdb has only the in-frame clones, and not every one. This table has some 2.1 million clones, about 95% appearing once.

This chain joins TRBV10-1 and TRBJ1-1; 7 bases agree with TRBD1. This clonotype was sampled from a man aged 18 to 35 in good health. Sequenced material: naive CD8+ T cells sorted from blood. In DNA, the CDR3 is TGCGCCAGCAGCGACTACAGGGGTAGCACTGAAGCTTTCTTT. This gives the protein CASSDYRGSTEAFF.